The 15 T cell receptor beta chains presented below share a single source sample, sequenced in a study of shared clonotypes between healthy human individuals. Clones were read by immunoSEQ multiplex PCR, and TCRdb kept only the in-frame ones, dropping some. The sample has some 2 million clones; about 95% are singletons. Sequenced material: naive CD4+ T cells sorted from blood. Described subset: CD45RA+ positively selected. The receptors come from a man younger than 35 in good health.

This sequence joins TRBV6-6 and TRBJ2-2; a weak D match, TRBD1 (6 bases). Germline assignment: CDR1 MNHNY and CDR2 SVGAGI (reference sequence). V shed 6 bases and J shed 5 bases, with 16 bases lying between them. The CDR3 totals 15 residues. The CDR3 DNA reads TGTGCCAGCAGGGTCCGGGCAGGGGAAACCGGGGAGCTGTTTTTT. This gives the protein CASRVRAGETGELFF.

The chain uses TRBV4-3 and TRBJ2-6; 9 nucleotides match TRBD2. The CDR3 loop spans 19 amino acids. CDR1 and CDR2 from the germline V gene are LGHNA and YSLEER. V dropped 2 bases and J dropped 2; count of bases not matched to a gene: 10. The CDR3 DNA reads as TGCGCCAGCAGCCAACTCGCGGGAGGGTATTCTGCTGGGGCCAACGTCCTGACTTTC. This sequence encodes CASSQLAGGYSAGANVLTF.

The rearrangement uses TRBV7-9 and TRBJ2-1, with TRBD2 matching over 8 bases. The CDR3 runs to 16 residues. Losses at the gene ends were 0 bases for V and 4 bases for J; bases not matched to a gene: 5. The germline gives CDR1 SEHNR, CDR2 FQNEAQ (reference sequence). CDR3 coding DNA: TGTGCCAGCAGCTTAGCGGTGTCTAGCGGGTACAATGAGCAGTTCTTC. This sequence encodes CASSLAVSSGYNEQFF.

A word on this clone: Other nucleotide sequences in the sample specify the same CDR3. The gene calls are TRBV6-5 and TRBJ2-5; 7 bases align to TRBD2. J was trimmed by 2 bases and V by 3 bases; bases with no gene match: 3. Germline V gene data show CDR1 as MNHEY and CDR2 as SVGAGI. The length of the CDR3 is 14 residues. CDR3 sequence: CASSYSGQQETQYF. Here the CDR3 DNA reads TGTGCCAGCAGTTATAGCGGGCAACAAGAGACCCAGTACTTC.

This sequence joins TRBV28 and TRBJ1-4; D is uncertain. This CDR3 contains 12 residues. V was pared by 4 bases and J by 8 bases, with 8 bases between. Germline lookup yields CDR1 MDHEN and CDR2 SYDVKM. The CDR3 DNA reads TGTGCCAGCAGTTCACCTGACGAAAAACTGTTTTTT. Amino acids: CASSSPDEKLFF.

V and J are TRBV7-6 and TRBJ1-6; 7 bases are a match to TRBD1. This CDR3 contains 15 residues. Germline V CDR1 and CDR2: SGHVS, FNYEAQ. V dropped 5 bases and J dropped 4; count of bases not matched to a gene: 5. For the CDR3, the DNA is TGTGCCAGCAGCCTGGGGACAGATTATAATTCACCCCTCCACTTT. Protein product: CASSLGTDYNSPLHF.

CDR3 coding DNA: TGTGCCAGCGCAACAGGGGTTAATGAAAAACTGTTTTTT. Its protein product is CASATGVNEKLFF. The V call is TRBV7-9, the J call TRBJ1-4; 7 bases map to TRBD1. The CDR3 runs 13 residues. J lost 4 bases, V lost 8 bases, and 4 bases had no gene match. Looked up from germline, CDR1 is SEHNR and CDR2 is FQNEAQ (reference sequence).

The chain couples TRBV5-1 to TRBJ2-1, with 10 bases aligning to TRBD2. Losses at the gene ends were 4 bases for V and 8 bases for J; bases not matched to a gene: 9. Germline V gene data show CDR1 as SGHRS and CDR2 as YFSETQ. The CDR3 loop spans 15 amino acids. Here the CDR3 reads CASSPFASGSDEQFF. The CDR3 region has the DNA TGCGCCAGCAGCCCTTTTGCTAGCGGGAGCGATGAGCAGTTCTTC.

Comment on this clone: Additional DNA sequences in this sample encode the identical CDR3. This chain joins TRBV5-1 and TRBJ2-5, with D perhaps TRBD1 or TRBD2 (5 bases each). Between the trimmed V and J ends, which lost 0 bases and 4 bases, there was a span of 10 bases. Germline values: CDR1 SGHRS, CDR2 YFSETQ. The CDR3 totals 14 residues. In nucleotides, the CDR3 is TGCGCCAGCAGCTTGGGAGGGGTAGGAGAGACCCAGTACTTC. Translation: CASSLGGVGETQYF.

The rearrangement joins TRBV2 to TRBJ2-1; TRBD2 agrees at 10 bases. CDR1 SNHLY and CDR2 FYNNEI come from the germline V gene. The V gene end was trimmed by 6 bases and the J gene end by 10 bases; junction bases not matched to a gene: 12. The CDR3 covers 15 residues. The CDR3 loop is CASSLGPSGSNEQFF. CDR3 coding DNA: TGTGCCAGCAGCCTTGGGCCTAGCGGGAGTAACGAGCAGTTCTTC.

This chain uses TRBV5-1 with TRBJ2-6, with TRBD1 matching over 7 bases. The length of the CDR3 is 14 residues. With 7 bases clipped from V and 2 bases from J, the junction kept 3 bases outside the gene matches. Germline V gene data show CDR1 as SGHRS and CDR2 as YFSETQ. CDR3 loop: CASDTGAGANVLTF. The CDR3 DNA sequence: TGCGCCAGCGACACAGGGGCTGGGGCCAACGTCCTGACTTTC.

In regard to this clone: The sample carries other DNA sequences with the same CDR3. The J gene is TRBJ2-1, the V gene TRBV7-2; 8 bases match TRBD1. The CDR3 runs 16 residues. Germline V gene data show CDR1 as SGHTA and CDR2 as FQGNSA. Trimming took 5 bases from V and 1 from J; bases not matched to a gene: 7. The CDR3, as DNA: TGTGCCAGCAGCCGGGGCGGACAGGGATCCTACAATGAGCAGTTCTTC. Its translation is CASSRGGQGSYNEQFF.

The chain recombines TRBV6-4 with TRBJ2-1; TRBD2 matches 10 bases. Trimming cost V 6 bases and J 4 bases; bases outside gene matches: 3. The CDR3 totals 14 residues. Per the germline V gene, CDR1 is MRHNA and CDR2 is SNTAGT. CDR3: CASRPSGGYNEQFF. For the CDR3, the DNA is TGTGCCAGCAGACCTAGCGGGGGTTACAATGAGCAGTTCTTC.

The chain uses TRBV9 and TRBJ2-2, with a tentative D call TRBD1 (5 bases). V was shortened by 8 bases and J by 1 base, with 12 bases between the two germline ends. Per germline, CDR1 SGDLS and CDR2 YYNGEE. The CDR3 loop spans 14 amino acids. The CDR3 here is CASMGRMNTGELFF. CDR3 DNA sequence: TGTGCCAGTATGGGGCGGATGAACACCGGGGAGCTGTTTTTT.

V and J are TRBV10-3 and TRBJ2-6; D is unclear. The V end lost 6 bases, the J end lost 0 bases, and 6 bases lay between the germline ends. Germline V gene sequence: CDR1 ENHRY, CDR2 SYGVKD. The CDR3 length is 14 residues. CDR3 residues: CAISGSSGANVLTF. The CDR3 nucleotides read TGTGCCATCAGCGGTAGCTCTGGGGCCAACGTCCTGACTTTC.